The T cell receptor (beta chain) under discussion was sequenced for a study of cytomegalovirus exposure and HLA in healthy donors. The CDR3 length is 14 residues. Germline V gene sequence: CDR1 MNHNS, CDR2 SASEGT. PCR was performed using 60 Vbeta and 13 Jbeta primers. Libraries were prepared by immunoSEQ multiplex PCR; TCRdb keeps only in-frame clonotypes and omits some of them. The table lists 95,000 to 100,000 clones, 75% to 90% of them singletons. Concerning this clone: One junction end disagrees with the germline gene, perhaps due to a read error.

V and J are TRBV6-1 and TRBJ1-5; 7 positions agree with TRBD1. This TCR was sampled from a man aged 30 to 45 in good health and CMV-seronegative. Sequenced input: PBMCs. The CDR3 spells CASREGDSHQPQHF. CDR3 DNA sequence: TGTGCGAGCAGGGAGGGGGACAGCCATCAGCCCCAGCATTTT.